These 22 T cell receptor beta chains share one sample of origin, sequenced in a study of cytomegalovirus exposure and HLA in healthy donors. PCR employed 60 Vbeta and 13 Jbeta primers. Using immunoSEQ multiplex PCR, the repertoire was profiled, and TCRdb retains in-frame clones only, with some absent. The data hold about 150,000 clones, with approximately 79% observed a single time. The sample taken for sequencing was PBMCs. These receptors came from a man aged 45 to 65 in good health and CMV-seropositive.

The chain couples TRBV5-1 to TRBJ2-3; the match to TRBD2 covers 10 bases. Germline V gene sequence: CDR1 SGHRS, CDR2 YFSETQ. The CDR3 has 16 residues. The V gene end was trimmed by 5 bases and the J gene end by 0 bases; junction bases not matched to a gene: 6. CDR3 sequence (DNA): TGCGCCAGCAGTCCCGGACTAGCGGAAAGCACAGATACGCAGTATTTT. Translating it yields CASSPGLAESTDTQYF.

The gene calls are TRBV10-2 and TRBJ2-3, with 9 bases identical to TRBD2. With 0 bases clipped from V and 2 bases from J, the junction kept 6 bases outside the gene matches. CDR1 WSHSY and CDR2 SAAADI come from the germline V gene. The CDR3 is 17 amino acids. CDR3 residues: CASSESALAGLTDTQYF. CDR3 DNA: TGCGCCAGCAGTGAGTCGGCCCTAGCGGGGCTCACAGATACGCAGTATTTT.

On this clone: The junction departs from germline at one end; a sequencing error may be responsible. The CDR3 sequence: CSSSLLAGAPDTQYF. The CDR3 DNA follows: TGTTCCAGCAGCCTATTAGCGGGAGCGCCCGATACGCAGTATTTT. The J gene is TRBJ2-3, the V gene TRBV7-9; 9 bases fit TRBD2. This CDR3 spans 15 amino acids. Per germline, CDR1 SEHNR and CDR2 FQNEAQ (reference sequence).

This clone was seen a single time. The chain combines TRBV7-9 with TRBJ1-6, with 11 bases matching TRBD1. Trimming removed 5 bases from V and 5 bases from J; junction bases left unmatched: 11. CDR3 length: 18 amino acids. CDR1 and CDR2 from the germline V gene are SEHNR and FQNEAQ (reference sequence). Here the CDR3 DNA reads TGTGCCAGCAGCCGCGGGACAGGGGGTTTTTCTAATAATTCACCCCTCCACTTT. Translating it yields CASSRGTGGFSNNSPLHF.

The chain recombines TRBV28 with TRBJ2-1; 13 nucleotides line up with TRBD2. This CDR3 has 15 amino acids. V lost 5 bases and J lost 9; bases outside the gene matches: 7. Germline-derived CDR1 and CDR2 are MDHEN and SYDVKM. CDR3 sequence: CASSLGLAGAPEQFF. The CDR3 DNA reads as TGTGCCAGCAGTCTAGGACTAGCGGGGGCACCTGAGCAGTTCTTC. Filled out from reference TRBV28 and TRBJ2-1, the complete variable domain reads DVKVTQSSRYLVKRTGEKVFLECVQDMDHENMFWYRQDPGLGLRLIYFSYDVKMKEKGDIPEGYSVSREKKERFSLILESASTNQTSMYLCASSLGLAGAPEQFFGPGTRLTVL.

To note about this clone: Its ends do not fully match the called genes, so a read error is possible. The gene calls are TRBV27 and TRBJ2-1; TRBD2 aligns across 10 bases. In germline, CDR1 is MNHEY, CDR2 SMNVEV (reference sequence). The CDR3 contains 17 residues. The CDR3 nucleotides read TGTGCCAACAGTCCGACCGGACTAGCGGCAACCTACAATGAGCAGTTCTTC. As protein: CANSPTGLAATYNEQFF.

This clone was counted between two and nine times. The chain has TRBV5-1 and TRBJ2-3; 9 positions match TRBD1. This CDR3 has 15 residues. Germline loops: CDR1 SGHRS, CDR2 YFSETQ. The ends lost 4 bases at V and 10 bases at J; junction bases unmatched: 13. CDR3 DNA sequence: TGCGCCAGCAGCCTTGTCCCGGGACAGGGCGGGGCGCAGTATTTT. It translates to CASSLVPGQGGAQYF.

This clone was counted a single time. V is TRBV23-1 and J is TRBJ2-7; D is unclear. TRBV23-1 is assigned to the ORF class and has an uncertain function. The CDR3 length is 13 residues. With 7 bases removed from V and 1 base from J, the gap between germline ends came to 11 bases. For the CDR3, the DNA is TGCGCCAGCATACAGCACCAGTCCTACGAGCAGTACTTC. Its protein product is CASIQHQSYEQYF.

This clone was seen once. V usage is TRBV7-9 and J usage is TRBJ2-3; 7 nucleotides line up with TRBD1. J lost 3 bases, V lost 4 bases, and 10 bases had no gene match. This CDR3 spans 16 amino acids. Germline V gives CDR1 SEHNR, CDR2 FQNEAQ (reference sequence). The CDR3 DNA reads TGTGCCAGCAGCTCCCGGACAGGACAATTTACAGATACGCAGTATTTT. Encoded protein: CASSSRTGQFTDTQYF.

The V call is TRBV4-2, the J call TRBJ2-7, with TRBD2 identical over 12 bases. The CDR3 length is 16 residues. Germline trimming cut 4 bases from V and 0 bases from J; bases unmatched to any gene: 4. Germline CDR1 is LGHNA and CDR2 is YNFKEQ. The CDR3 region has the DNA TGTGCCAGCAGCCCACTAGCGGGAGGAAGCTCCTACGAGCAGTACTTC. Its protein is CASSPLAGGSSYEQYF.

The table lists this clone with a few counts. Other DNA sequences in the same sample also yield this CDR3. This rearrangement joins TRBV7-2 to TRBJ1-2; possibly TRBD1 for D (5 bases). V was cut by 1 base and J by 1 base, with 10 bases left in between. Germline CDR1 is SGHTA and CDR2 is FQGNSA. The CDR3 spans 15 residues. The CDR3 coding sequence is TGTGCCAGCAGCTTAGGGGGCAGGGTTAACTATGGCTACACCTTC. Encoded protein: CASSLGGRVNYGYTF.

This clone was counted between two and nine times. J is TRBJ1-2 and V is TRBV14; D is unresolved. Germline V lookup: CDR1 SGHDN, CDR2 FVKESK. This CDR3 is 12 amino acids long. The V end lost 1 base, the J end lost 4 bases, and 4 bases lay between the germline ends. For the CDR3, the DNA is TGTGCCAGCAGCCAAGCGGTCTATGGCTACACCTTC. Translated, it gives CASSQAVYGYTF.

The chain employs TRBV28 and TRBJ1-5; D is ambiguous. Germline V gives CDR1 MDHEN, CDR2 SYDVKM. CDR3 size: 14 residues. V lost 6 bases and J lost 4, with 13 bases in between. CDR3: CASSEASGNQPQHF. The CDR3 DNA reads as TGTGCCAGCAGCGAAGCGTCGGGGAATCAGCCCCAGCATTTT.

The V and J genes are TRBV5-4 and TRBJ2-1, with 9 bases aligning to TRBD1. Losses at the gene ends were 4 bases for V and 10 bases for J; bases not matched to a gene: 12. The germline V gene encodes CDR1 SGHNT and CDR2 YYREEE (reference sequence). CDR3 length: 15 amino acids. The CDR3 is CASSLRTGELSEQFF. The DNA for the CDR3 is TGTGCCAGCAGCCTCCGGACAGGGGAGTTAAGCGAGCAGTTCTTC.

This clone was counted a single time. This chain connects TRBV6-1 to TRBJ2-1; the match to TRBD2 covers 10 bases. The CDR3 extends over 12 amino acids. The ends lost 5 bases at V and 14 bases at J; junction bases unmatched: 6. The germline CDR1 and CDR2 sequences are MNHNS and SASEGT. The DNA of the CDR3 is TGTGCCAGCAGTCCACTCCTAGCGGGAGAGTTCTTC. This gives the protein CASSPLLAGEFF.

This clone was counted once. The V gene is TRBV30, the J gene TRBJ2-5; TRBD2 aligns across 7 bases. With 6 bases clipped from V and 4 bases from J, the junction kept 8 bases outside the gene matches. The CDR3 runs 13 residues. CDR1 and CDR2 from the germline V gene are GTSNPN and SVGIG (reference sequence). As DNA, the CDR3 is TGTGCCTGCCCGGGACTAAACCTAGAGACCCAGTACTTC. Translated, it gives CACPGLNLETQYF.

As DNA, the CDR3 is TGCGCCAGCAGCTTTTCATCCGGGGGCGGGGAGCTGTTTTTT. Its translation is CASSFSSGGGELFF. J is TRBJ2-2 and V is TRBV5-1, with a weak D call TRBD2 (6 bases). V was cut by 2 bases and J by 7 bases, with 12 bases left in between. CDR3 length: 14 amino acids. Germline V gene sequence: CDR1 SGHRS, CDR2 YFSETQ.

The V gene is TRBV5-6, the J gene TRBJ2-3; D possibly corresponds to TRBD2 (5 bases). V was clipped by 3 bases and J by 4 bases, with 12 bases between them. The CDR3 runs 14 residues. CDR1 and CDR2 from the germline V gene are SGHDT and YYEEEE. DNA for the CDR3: TGTGCCAGCAGCTCAGATCTGGGAGCAGATACGCAGTATTTT. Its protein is CASSSDLGADTQYF.

The CDR3 loop reads CASSPTLMTGTSHNSPLHF. The CDR3 DNA is TGCGCCAGCAGCCCCACGTTAATGACAGGCACCTCTCATAATTCACCCCTCCACTTT. This chain links TRBV5-1 with TRBJ1-6; D is possibly TRBD1 (6 bases). Trimming took 4 bases from V and 5 from J, leaving 25 bases between them. CDR1 SGHRS and CDR2 YFSETQ come from the germline V gene. The CDR3 is made up of 19 amino acids.

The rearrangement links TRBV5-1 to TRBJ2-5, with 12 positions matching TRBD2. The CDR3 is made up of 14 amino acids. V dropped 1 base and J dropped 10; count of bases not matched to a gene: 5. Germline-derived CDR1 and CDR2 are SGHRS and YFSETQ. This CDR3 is CASSLWSSGRDQYF. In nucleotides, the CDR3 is TGCGCCAGCAGCTTGTGGTCTAGCGGGAGGGACCAGTACTTC. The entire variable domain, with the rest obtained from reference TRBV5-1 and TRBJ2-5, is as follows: KAGVTQTPRYLIKTRGQQVTLSCSPISGHRSVSWYQQTPGQGLQFLFEYFSETQRNKGNFPGRFSGRQFSNSRSEMNVSTLELGDSALYLCASSLWSSGRDQYFGPGTRLLVL.

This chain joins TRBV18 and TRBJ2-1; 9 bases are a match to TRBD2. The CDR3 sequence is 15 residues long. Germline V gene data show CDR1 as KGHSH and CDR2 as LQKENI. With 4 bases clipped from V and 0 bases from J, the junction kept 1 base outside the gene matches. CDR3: CASSLLAGSYNEQFF. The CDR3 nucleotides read TGTGCCAGCTCACTACTAGCGGGCTCCTACAATGAGCAGTTCTTC.

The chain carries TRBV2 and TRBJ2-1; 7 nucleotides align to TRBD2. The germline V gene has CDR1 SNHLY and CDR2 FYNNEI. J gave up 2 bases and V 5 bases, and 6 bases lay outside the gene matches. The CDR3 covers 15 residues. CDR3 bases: TGTGCCAGCAGTCCAGCGGGAAGAACCTACAATGAGCAGTTCTTC. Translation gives CASSPAGRTYNEQFF.